The present TCR beta chain was sequenced within a study of molecular identifiers for immune sequencing clone quantification. Study details: Replicate experiments took RNA from about 20,000 or 100,000 naive CD8 cells, divided it five ways and sequenced four.

The germline V gene has CDR1 LNHDA and CDR2 SQIVND (reference sequence). The CDR3 length is 16 residues. V was clipped by 1 base and J by 0 bases, with 10 bases between them. Comment on this clonotype: No antigen is known for it.

General study points: Clones above 20 RNA copies contained over 97% of effector molecules and under 1% of naive molecules.

Each CDR3 protein is one row after TCRdb ran MiXCR on the PCR reads. The repertoire includes just under 650,000 distinct CDR3 sequences, nearly 20% of them detected once, and 0.85% to 0.9% sits in the top ten. A CD8+CD4-CCR7+CD45RA+ gate was used to sort naive CD8 T cells. The source of this sequence is a human donor in good health. Some libraries in this study had Jurkat cell RNA spiked in. This chain uses TRBV19 with TRBJ2-1; the D is unclear. Sequences were obtained from naive CD8+ T cells from blood, with Jurkat cell RNA spiked in. This sample's subset: FACS-sorted CD8+CD4-CCR7+CD45RA+ naive T cells. DNA for the CDR3: TGTGCCAGTAGTATAGCCAGCGCCCTCTCCTACAATGAGCAGTTCTTC. Amino acid sequence: CASSIASALSYNEQFF. The whole variable domain, filled in from reference TRBV19 and TRBJ2-1, reads DGGITQSPKYLFRKEGQNVTLSCEQNLNHDAMYWYRQDPGQGLRLIYYSQIVNDFQKGDIAEGYSVSREKKESFPLTVTSAQKNPTAFYLCASSIASALSYNEQFFGPGTRLTVL.